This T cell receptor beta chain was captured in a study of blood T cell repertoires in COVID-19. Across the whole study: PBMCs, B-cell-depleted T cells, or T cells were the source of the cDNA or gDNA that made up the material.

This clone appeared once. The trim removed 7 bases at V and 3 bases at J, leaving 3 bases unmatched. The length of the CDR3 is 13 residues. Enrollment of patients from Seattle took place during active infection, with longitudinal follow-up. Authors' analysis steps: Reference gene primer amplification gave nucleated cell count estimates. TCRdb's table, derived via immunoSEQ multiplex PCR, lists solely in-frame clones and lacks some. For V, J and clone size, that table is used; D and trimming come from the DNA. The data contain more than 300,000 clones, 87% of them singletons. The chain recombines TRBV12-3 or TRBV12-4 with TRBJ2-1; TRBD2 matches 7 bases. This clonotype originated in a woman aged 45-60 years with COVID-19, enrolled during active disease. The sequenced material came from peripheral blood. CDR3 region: CASTGTNYNEQFF. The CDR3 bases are TGTGCCAGCACGGGGACTAACTACAATGAGCAGTTCTTC.